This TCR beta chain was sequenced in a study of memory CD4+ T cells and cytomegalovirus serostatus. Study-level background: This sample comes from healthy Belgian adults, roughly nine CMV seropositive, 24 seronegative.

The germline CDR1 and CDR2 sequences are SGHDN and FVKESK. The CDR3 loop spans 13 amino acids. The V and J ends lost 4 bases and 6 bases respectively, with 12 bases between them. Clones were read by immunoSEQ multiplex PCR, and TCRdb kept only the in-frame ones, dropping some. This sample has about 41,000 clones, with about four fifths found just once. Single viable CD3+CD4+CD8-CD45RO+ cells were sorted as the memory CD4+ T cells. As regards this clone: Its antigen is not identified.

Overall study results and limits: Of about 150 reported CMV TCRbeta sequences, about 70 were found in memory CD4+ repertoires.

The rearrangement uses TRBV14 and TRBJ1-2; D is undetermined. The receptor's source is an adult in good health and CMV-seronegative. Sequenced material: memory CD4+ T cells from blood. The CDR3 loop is CASSPRTSDGYTF. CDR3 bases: TGTGCCAGCAGCCCCAGAACCAGTGATGGCTACACCTTC.